These 18 T cell receptor beta chains originate from one sample sequenced in a study of control samples from healthy donors and cancer patients. This table comes from immunoSEQ multiplex PCR, and its TCRdb copy is limited to in-frame clones, with some not included. Here the sample spans roughly 180,000 clones, 75% to 95% being singletons. The sample comprised blood. These receptors came from a woman in her 40s in good health.

The gene calls are TRBV12-3 or TRBV12-4 and TRBJ1-2; 9 bases map to TRBD1. The CDR3 extends over 13 amino acids. Trimming at V came to 4 bases and at J to 4 bases, leaving 1 base not matched to a gene. CDR3 loop: CASSWDRAYGYTF. In DNA, the CDR3 is TGTGCCAGCAGTTGGGACAGGGCCTATGGCTACACCTTC.

This clone was seen once. CDR3: CASSQDEPTLLGGTSYNEQFF. DNA of the CDR3: TGCGCCAGCAGCCAAGATGAGCCGACCCTCCTAGGGGGGACCTCCTACAATGAGCAGTTCTTC. The gene calls are TRBV4-1 and TRBJ2-1; tentatively, D is TRBD1 or TRBD2 (6 bases each). The CDR3 extends over 21 amino acids. CDR1 is MGHRA and CDR2 is YSYEKL in the germline V gene. The ends were cut back, 0 bases at V and 0 bases at J, with 24 bases in the middle.

The chain couples TRBV29-1 to TRBJ1-2; tentatively, D is TRBD1 (6 bases). This CDR3 is 14 amino acids long. Between the trimmed V and J ends, which lost 6 bases and 8 bases, there was a span of 22 bases. CDR1 and CDR2 (germline): SQVTM, ANQGSEA. DNA of the CDR3: TGCAGCGTGCCGGGACATTCCAGCCCCTCCGGCTACACCTTC. It codes for CSVPGHSSPSGYTF.

CDR3 nucleotides: TGTGCCAGCAGTTACATGGGTGGTGTCAATCAGCCCCAGCATTTT. Translation: CASSYMGGVNQPQHF. The V and J genes are TRBV6-6 and TRBJ1-5; D is unclear. In germline, CDR1 is MNHNY, CDR2 SVGAGI (reference sequence). V lost 2 bases to trimming and J lost 3 bases, with 11 bases between them. This CDR3 is 15 amino acids long.

In its sample, this clone was seen once. One end of the junction fails to match germline, which may point to a read error. The rearrangement uses TRBV2 and TRBJ1-3, with 12 bases matching TRBD1. This CDR3 has 17 amino acids. Germline CDR1 and CDR2: SNHLY and FYNNEI. The CDR3 sequence: CASRGGTGGAAGNTIYF. In DNA form, the CDR3 reads TGTGCGAGCAGAGGAGGGACAGGGGGCGCCGCTGGAAACACCATATATTTT.

This clone was counted a single time. The chain combines TRBV7-6 with TRBJ2-6, with 7 positions matching TRBD1. The CDR3 spans 18 residues. J was trimmed by 1 base and V by 2 bases; bases with no gene match: 8. CDR1 and CDR2 from the germline V gene are SGHVS and FNYEAQ. The CDR3 sequence is CASSLSGTEISGANVLTF. The CDR3 coding sequence is TGTGCCAGCAGCTTATCCGGGACAGAAATTTCTGGGGCCAACGTCCTGACTTTC.

This clone came up a few times. The junction differs from germline at one of its ends, possibly a read error. This rearrangement joins TRBV6-2 or TRBV6-3 to TRBJ1-5; 7 nucleotides match TRBD1. The CDR3 loop spans 17 amino acids. Germline CDR1 and CDR2: MNHEY and SVGEGT. The CDR3, as DNA: TGTGCCAGCAGCTACTTAGACAGGGCGGGCCGGAATCAGCCCCAGCATTTT. Protein sequence: CASSYLDRAGRNQPQHF.

The chain carries TRBV7-5 and TRBJ2-1. TRBV7-5 constitutes a pseudogene. This CDR3 comprises 11 residues. This chain's CDR3 is CVRSPDLGQFF. The CDR3 DNA is TGTGTCAGAAGCCCTGACCTTGGGCAGTTCTTC.

The CDR3 DNA follows: TGTGCCAGCAGCTCTTTCCGGGGACAGGGGGGTAATCACCTCCACTTT. Encoded protein: CASSSFRGQGGNHLHF. The chain combines TRBV21-1 with TRBJ1-6; the D call in the table, TRBD1, was not verified against the DNA. TRBV21-1 has pseudogene status. The CDR3 has 16 residues.

Turning to this clone: The same CDR3 arises from other DNA sequences in this sample as well. The chain carries TRBV18 and TRBJ1-1, with D unclear. Trimming cost V 2 bases and J 2 bases, with 0 bases left between them. The CDR3 loop spans 11 amino acids. Germline V gene sequence: CDR1 KGHSH, CDR2 LQKENI. CDR3 sequence reads: CASSPNTEAFF. CDR3 coding DNA: TGTGCCAGCTCACCAAACACTGAAGCTTTCTTT.

A remark on this clone: One junction end disagrees with the germline gene, perhaps due to a read error. V is TRBV27 and J is TRBJ1-2, with D maybe TRBD1 (6 bases). Germline loops: CDR1 MNHEY, CDR2 SMNVEV (reference sequence). This CDR3 spans 12 amino acids. This CDR3 is CASSLKGSGQIF. CDR3 nucleotides: TGTGCCAGCAGTTTAAAGGGCTCAGGACAGATCTTC.

The chain couples TRBV5-5 to TRBJ2-7; D is perhaps TRBD1 or TRBD2 (5 bases each). The germline V gene encodes CDR1 SGHKS and CDR2 YYEKEE (reference sequence). V lost 4 bases and J lost 4, with 15 bases in between. This CDR3 contains 14 residues. In DNA, the CDR3 is TGTGCCAGCAGCCCCGGGACCGTTGGATACGAGCAGTACTTC. Its translation is CASSPGTVGYEQYF.

The chain joins TRBV19 to TRBJ1-5; D might be TRBD1 (5 bases). Trimming pared 3 bases from V and 0 bases from J, leaving 15 bases between. The CDR3 contains 17 residues. The germline V gene encodes CDR1 LNHDA and CDR2 SQIVND (reference sequence). The CDR3 nucleotides are TGTGCCAGTAGTATCGTAAGCGGGGGTTATAGCAATCAGCCCCAGCATTTT. Translation gives CASSIVSGGYSNQPQHF.

This rearrangement joins TRBV9 to TRBJ2-5; no reliable D call. Germline V gene data show CDR1 as SGDLS and CDR2 as YYNGEE. The CDR3 has 12 residues. V gave up 1 base and J gave up 0 bases, with 1 base separating them. CDR3: CASSVNQETQYF. Written as DNA, the CDR3 is TGTGCCAGCAGCGTAAACCAAGAGACCCAGTACTTC. The variable domain in full, with the rest retrieved from reference TRBV9 and TRBJ2-5, is DSGVTQTPKHLITATGQRVTLRCSPRSGDLSVYWYQQSLDQGLQFLIQYYNGEERAKGNILERFSAQQFPDLHSELNLSSLELGDSALYFCASSVNQETQYFGPGTRLLVL.

This chain connects TRBV18 to TRBJ1-4; unclear D gene. This CDR3 is built from 12 residues. Trimming removed 6 bases at V and 8 bases at J, with 10 bases between. Germline lookup yields CDR1 KGHSH and CDR2 LQKENI. CDR3 DNA: TGTGCCAGCTCTCCCGGTTCAGAAAAACTGTTTTTT. It yields the protein CASSPGSEKLFF. The whole variable domain, filled in from reference TRBV18 and TRBJ1-4, reads NAGVMQNPRHLVRRRGQEARLRCSPMKGHSHVYWYRQLPEEGLKFMVYLQKENIIDESGMPKERFSAEFPKEGPSILRIQQVVRGDSAAYFCASSPGSEKLFFGSGTQLSVL.

This chain connects TRBV2 to TRBJ2-2; possible D gene TRBD1, 5 bases. V dropped 5 bases and J dropped 6 bases, with 16 bases sitting between them. The germline CDR1 and CDR2 sequences are SNHLY and FYNNEI. This CDR3 comprises 15 residues. CDR3 DNA sequence: TGTGCCAGCAGTCCATCTTCCAGGGCCTCCGGGGAGCTGTTTTTT. Translation gives CASSPSSRASGELFF.

The gene calls are TRBV19 and TRBJ1-4; D not certain. V lost 6 bases to trimming and J lost 3 bases, with 14 bases between them. Germline V gene lookup returns CDR1 LNHDA and CDR2 SQIVND (reference sequence). The CDR3 has 15 amino acids. CDR3 amino acids: CASRLSGGPNEKLFF. CDR3 in DNA: TGTGCCAGTAGATTGAGCGGAGGCCCTAATGAAAAACTGTTTTTT.

The count of this clone is one. The rearrangement links TRBV7-7 to TRBJ2-5; D might be TRBD1 or TRBD2, each matching 5 bases. The CDR3 has 15 residues. Germline loops: CDR1 SSHAT, CDR2 FNYEAQ (reference sequence). V dropped 5 bases and J dropped 5 bases, with 18 bases sitting between them. The CDR3 nucleotides read TGTGCCAGCAGCCCCCTGGGGACCACCGGGGAGACCCAGTACTTC. It yields the protein CASSPLGTTGETQYF.